One and the same sample provided the 25 T cell receptor beta chains below, sequenced in a study of shared clonotypes between healthy human individuals (dated by TCRdb to the early 2020s). Library generation was performed with the immunoSEQ multiplex PCR assay. TCRdb carries this immuneACCESS record with in-frame sequences only. Its versions omit some clonotypes, under half of them owing to an unresolved V gene in the studies checked, with the rest unexplained. The sample includes 95,000 to 120,000 clones, with about 70% observed a single time. The ten largest make up approximately 25% of the sample. Sample: memory CD8+ T cells sorted from blood. Interpreted using the paper, the cell subset or site label stands for: CD45RO+ cells pooled with CCR7-negative TemRA cells. Receptor source: a woman aged 25 to 39 in good health.

The chain recombines TRBV9 with TRBJ1-4, with 10 bases fitting TRBD1. The CDR3 covers 14 residues. J gave up 5 bases and V 2 bases, and 0 bases lay outside the gene matches. Per germline, CDR1 SGDLS and CDR2 YYNGEE. CDR3 sequence (DNA): TGTGCCAGCAGCGTGACAGGGGGCAATGAAAAACTGTTTTTT. It yields the protein CASSVTGGNEKLFF.

The chain has TRBV28 and TRBJ2-7, with D perhaps assigned TRBD1 or TRBD2 (5 bases each). This CDR3 is built from 15 residues. Trimming took off 10 bases at V and 2 bases at J, with 21 bases between the two ends. Germline loops: CDR1 MDHEN, CDR2 SYDVKM. The DNA for the CDR3 is TGTGCCACCCTTCGAATCCGGGACGGAACCTACGAGCAGTACTTC. It is translated as CATLRIRDGTYEQYF.

V usage is TRBV5-8 and J usage is TRBJ2-1, with a weak D call TRBD1 (6 bases). Per the germline V gene, CDR1 is SGHTS and CDR2 is YDEGEE. This CDR3 contains 15 residues. Trimming shortened V by 6 bases and J by 2 bases, and 15 bases separated the two germline ends. CDR3 sequence reads: CASTFLGQPYNEQFF. DNA for the CDR3: TGTGCCAGCACCTTTCTAGGACAGCCCTACAATGAGCAGTTCTTC.

A few counts support this clone. The V call is TRBV5-6, the J call TRBJ2-5, with 10 nucleotides matching TRBD2. V was clipped by 3 bases and J by 5 bases; unmatched bases: 7. CDR3 length: 15 residues. The V gene's germline CDR1 is SGHDT and CDR2 YYEEEE. The chain's CDR3 is CASSSVAGGGETQYF. In DNA form, the CDR3 reads TGTGCCAGCAGCTCGGTAGCGGGAGGAGGGGAGACCCAGTACTTC.

The rearrangement uses TRBV5-4 and TRBJ2-7; possible D gene TRBD1, 5 bases. The CDR3 is 16 amino acids. Trimming left V 1 base short and J 3 bases short, with 17 bases between. CDR1 is SGHNT, CDR2 YYREEE, per germline (reference sequence). In nucleotides, the CDR3 is TGTGCCAGCAGCTTGTTCTTGTGGACAACTCACTACGAGCAGTACTTC. Residues: CASSLFLWTTHYEQYF.

This clone was found many times. The chain combines TRBV6-4 with TRBJ2-7; D is uncertain. The CDR3 has 13 residues. Germline CDR1 and CDR2: MRHNA and SNTAGT. V dropped 0 bases and J dropped 6 bases, with 9 bases sitting between them. CDR3 nucleotide sequence: TGTGCCAGCAGTGACTCGGATGAAGGCGAGCAGTACTTC. This encodes CASSDSDEGEQYF.

This clone appeared a single time. The identical CDR3 is also encoded by other nucleotide sequences in the sample. The chain couples TRBV5-6 to TRBJ1-5; no clear D. The V and J ends lost 0 bases and 1 base respectively, with 2 bases between them. This CDR3 has 13 amino acids. Germline lookup yields CDR1 SGHDT and CDR2 YYEEEE. CDR3 residues: CASSLGSNQPQHF. The CDR3 nucleotides are TGTGCCAGCAGCTTGGGCAGCAATCAGCCCCAGCATTTT.

The V and J genes are TRBV25-1 and TRBJ2-3; D not resolved. CDR1 and CDR2 (germline): MGHDK, SYGVNS. There are 16 residues in the CDR3. V was shortened by 2 bases and J by 2 bases, with 14 bases between the two germline ends. CDR3 DNA: TGTGCCAGCAGTGAACGAGAAATTGAAGTCACAGATACGCAGTATTTT. It encodes CASSEREIEVTDTQYF.

This chain joins TRBV5-1 and TRBJ1-2; maybe TRBD1 (5 bases). Germline CDR1 and CDR2: SGHRS and YFSETQ. The CDR3 has 15 amino acids. The V and J ends lost 3 bases and 4 bases respectively, with 16 bases between them. The CDR3 spells CASSYDTGVVYGYTF. DNA for the CDR3: TGCGCCAGCAGCTACGATACGGGGGTTGTCTATGGCTACACCTTC.

This clone was counted once. This sequence joins TRBV2 and TRBJ2-7; D gene uncertain. V lost 2 bases to trimming and J lost 4 bases, with 9 bases between them. Germline V gene sequence: CDR1 SNHLY, CDR2 FYNNEI. CDR3 length equals 13 residues. CDR3 bases: TGTGCCAGCAGTGAATATCGGCATTACGAGCAGTACTTC. Encoded protein: CASSEYRHYEQYF.

This rearrangement joins TRBV25-1 to TRBJ2-3; 8 bases map to TRBD1. Losses at the gene ends were 7 bases for V and 8 bases for J; bases not matched to a gene: 23. CDR3 size: 18 residues. In germline, CDR1 is MGHDK, CDR2 SYGVNS. CDR3: CASTTNPDRAEGQGTQYF. DNA of the CDR3: TGTGCCAGCACCACGAACCCGGACAGGGCGGAGGGTCAAGGTACGCAGTATTTT.

In its sample, this clone was seen once. This chain joins TRBV25-1 and TRBJ2-7; TRBD1 is a possible D gene (6 bases). Trimming took 5 bases from V and 5 from J, leaving 22 bases between them. This CDR3 is built from 16 residues. Germline lookup yields CDR1 MGHDK and CDR2 SYGVNS. The CDR3 nucleotides read TGTGCCAGCAGTCACGATCTAGTCGGGACACCGGACGAGCAGTACTTC. This gives the protein CASSHDLVGTPDEQYF.

The genes are TRBV28 and TRBJ2-7; 9 bases map to TRBD1. V was pared by 8 bases and J by 7 bases, with 9 bases of the junction left unmatched. The CDR3 runs 13 residues. The germline CDR1 and CDR2 sequences are MDHEN and SYDVKM. The CDR3 loop is CASRGTGTREQYF. Here the CDR3 DNA reads TGTGCCAGCCGTGGGACAGGGACAAGGGAGCAGTACTTC.

The chain recombines TRBV11-2 with TRBJ2-7; the match to TRBD1 covers 9 bases. The ends lost 4 bases at V and 5 bases at J; junction bases unmatched: 12. The germline gives CDR1 SGHAT, CDR2 FQNNGV. CDR3 length: 16 residues. The CDR3 nucleotides are TGTGCCAGCAGCTCGACACCCCGGGACAGGGTGAACGAGCAGTACTTC. It codes for CASSSTPRDRVNEQYF.

This chain links TRBV2 with TRBJ2-5; possibly TRBD1 or TRBD2 for D (5 bases each). Germline-derived CDR1 and CDR2 are SNHLY and FYNNEI. Trimming shortened V by 5 bases and J by 3 bases, and 7 bases separated the two germline ends. The CDR3 has 12 residues. The CDR3 nucleotides are TGTGCCAGCAGTCTGGGGGAAGAGACCCAGTACTTC. Translated: CASSLGEETQYF.

CDR3 amino acids: CASSDGQMNRQPQHF. CDR3 in DNA: TGCGCCAGCAGCGACGGACAGATGAATCGACAGCCCCAGCATTTT. The gene calls are TRBV5-1 and TRBJ1-5, with D perhaps matching TRBD1 (6 bases). V was cut by 4 bases and J by 7 bases, with 18 bases left in between. The CDR3 length is 15 residues. Germline CDR1 is SGHRS and CDR2 is YFSETQ.

At least ten counts were recorded for this clone. V gene TRBV7-3 combines with J gene TRBJ2-5; 7 bases fit TRBD2. Trimming removed 2 bases from V and 4 bases from J; junction bases left unmatched: 7. Germline V gives CDR1 SGHTA, CDR2 FQGTGA. There are 15 residues in the CDR3. The CDR3 sequence: CASSLGAGDGETQYF. DNA of the CDR3: TGTGCCAGCAGCTTAGGGGCGGGAGACGGAGAGACCCAGTACTTC.

This clone was detected many times. The chain recombines TRBV28 with TRBJ2-7; TRBD1 is a possible D gene (5 bases). V lost 5 bases and J lost 6, with 32 bases in between. CDR1 and CDR2 from the germline V gene are MDHEN and SYDVKM. This CDR3 is 19 amino acids long. CDR3 protein: CASSPRLNLGVNPPREQYF. The CDR3 DNA reads as TGTGCCAGCAGTCCTCGACTTAATCTAGGGGTAAACCCCCCACGCGAGCAGTACTTC.

The rearrangement uses TRBV6-1 and TRBJ2-7; 7 bases line up with TRBD1. The CDR3 is 12 amino acids. V lost 10 bases and J lost 2; bases outside the gene matches: 5. Germline CDR1 and CDR2: MNHNS and SASEGT. This CDR3 is CAIETGPYEQYF. The CDR3 coding sequence is TGTGCCATCGAGACAGGGCCCTACGAGCAGTACTTC.

The V and J genes are TRBV5-6 and TRBJ2-7; maybe TRBD1 (6 bases). V gave up 1 base and J gave up 4 bases, with 12 bases separating them. Germline V gene lookup returns CDR1 SGHDT and CDR2 YYEEEE. The CDR3 consists of 14 residues. CDR3 protein: CASSLYTGNYEQYF. The CDR3 region has the DNA TGTGCCAGCAGCTTGTATACAGGGAATTACGAGCAGTACTTC.

The rearrangement uses TRBV2 and TRBJ2-5; D remains unclear. The end of the DNA is better explained by TRBJ2-7, so the J call may be wrong. Germline CDR1 SNHLY, CDR2 FYNNEI. The CDR3 length is 12 residues. CDR3 amino acids: CASSPSSYEQYF. CDR3 DNA sequence: TGTGCCAGCAGTCCGAGCTCCTACGAGCAGTACTTC.

The chain is built from TRBV5-1 and TRBJ1-2; the D gene is possibly TRBD1 (5 bases). The CDR3 loop spans 14 amino acids. Germline V gene data show CDR1 as SGHRS and CDR2 as YFSETQ. In DNA, the CDR3 is TGCGCGACGGGGCAGGGACCTTTCGCCTATGGCTACACCTTC. Translating gives CATGQGPFAYGYTF.

V usage is TRBV29-1 and J usage is TRBJ2-3, with D perhaps TRBD2 (6 bases). Germline CDR1 and CDR2: SQVTM and ANQGSEA. The CDR3 is 19 residues long. Trimming removed 2 bases from V and 2 bases from J, with 26 bases in between. The CDR3 region is CSVEPRTEAVTSITDTQYF. The CDR3 DNA follows: TGCAGCGTTGAACCCAGAACCGAAGCAGTTACTAGCATCACAGATACGCAGTATTTT.

This chain uses TRBV28 with TRBJ2-7; D gene unclear. The V gene's germline CDR1 is MDHEN and CDR2 SYDVKM. This CDR3 has 15 amino acids. Trimming took 2 bases from V and 2 from J, leaving 13 bases between them. The CDR3 region is CASSLLDLSPYEQYF. CDR3 in DNA: TGTGCCAGCAGTTTACTAGATCTAAGTCCCTACGAGCAGTACTTC.

In this sample, this clone turned up a few times. This rearrangement joins TRBV19 to TRBJ1-5; D is uncertain. There are 13 residues in the CDR3. The V gene lost 4 bases and the J gene lost 5 bases, with 9 bases spanning the gap. Germline lookup yields CDR1 LNHDA and CDR2 SQIVND (reference sequence). The CDR3 spells CASSSRWDQPQHF. As DNA, the CDR3 is TGTGCCAGTAGTAGCCGGTGGGATCAGCCCCAGCATTTT.